These T cell receptor beta chains were read from a single sample in a study of blood T cell repertoires in COVID-19. The method was immunoSEQ multiplex PCR; TCRdb's version includes in-frame clones alone and lacks a portion of them. The sample carries 130,000 to 150,000 clones, around four fifths recorded once. Sequenced input: peripheral blood. The source of these receptors is a woman aged 40 to 55 with active or convalescent COVID-19. Each CDR3 is given with its conserved first and last residue. Each record gives: D gene, V gene, clone size, J gene, CDR3 DNA, CDR3 protein. The D gene is left open where the match is weak. For some rows the clone size is stated as once, few or many, or as a class when expanded; others skip it.

.	TRBV14	.	TRBJ1-2	TGTGCCAGCAGCCAAGATACGGTGGGGAGTGGCTACACCTTC	CASSQDTVGSGYTF
.	TRBV7-2	.	TRBJ2-7	TGTGCCAGCAGCTTAAAAGGGGCTAGCGAGCAGTACTTC	CASSLKGASEQYF
TRBD1	TRBV7-6	.	TRBJ2-2	TGTGCCAGCAGCTTATGGCCCGGGACAGGGGGCTTAGGCACCGGGGAGCTGTTTTTT	CASSLWPGTGGLGTGELFF
TRBD2	TRBV4-1	few	TRBJ2-1	TGCGCCAGCAGCCAAGAGGTATTGGGACTAGCTGCCTACAATGAGCAGTTCTTC	CASSQEVLGLAAYNEQFF
.	TRBV6-5	.	TRBJ1-1	TGTGCCAGCAGTTACCAGGGCGGGGGCACTGAAGCTTTCTTT	CASSYQGGGTEAFF
.	TRBV7-6	.	TRBJ2-5	TGTGCCAGCAGCTTAGCGCAGGTCGAGACCCAGTACTTC	CASSLAQVETQYF
.	TRBV28	.	TRBJ1-4	TGTGCCAGCAGTCCTCCAGGGCGTGCAACTAATGAAAAACTGTTTTTT	CASSPPGRATNEKLFF
TRBD2	TRBV4-3	.	TRBJ2-1	TGCGCCAGCAGCCAAGGACTAGCGTGGAGCTCCTACAATGAGCAGTTCTTC	CASSQGLAWSSYNEQFF
.	TRBV4-1	.	TRBJ2-1	TGCGCCAGCAGCCATAGCTCGGCGAGAAGCTCCTACAATGAGCAGTTCTTC	CASSHSSARSSYNEQFF
TRBD2	TRBV7-9	.	TRBJ2-3	TGTGCCAGCAGCTCCCCGGGGGGGCTGCAGTATTTT	CASSSPGGLQYF
TRBD2	TRBV5-1	.	TRBJ2-1	TGCGCCAGTTCTAGCGGGAGGGTCTCCTACAATGAGCAGTTCTTC	CASSSGRVSYNEQFF
.	TRBV5-1	.	TRBJ2-1	TGCGCCAGCAGCTTACCATCAGACAAGAGTTTCTTC	CASSLPSDKSFF
.	TRBV4-2	few	TRBJ2-7	TGTGCCAGCAGCCAAGATGCAGCGTACGAGCAGTACTTC	CASSQDAAYEQYF
TRBD1	TRBV7-9	.	TRBJ1-1	TGTGCCAGCAGCTCCGTTAGTGTACAGGGGTACACTGAAGCTTTCTTT	CASSSVSVQGYTEAFF
TRBD2	TRBV4-3	.	TRBJ2-1	TGCGCCAGCAGCCAAGATCCGACTAGCCGCTACAATGAGCAGTTCTTC	CASSQDPTSRYNEQFF
.	TRBV5-1	.	TRBJ2-5	TGCGCCAGCAGCTTGAACGGAGAACTCCAAGAGACCCAGTACTTC	CASSLNGELQETQYF
.	TRBV5-1	few	TRBJ2-7	TGCGCCAGCAGCGCCCCAGACAGTTACGAGCAGTACTTC	CASSAPDSYEQYF
.	TRBV7-9	.	TRBJ1-6	TGTGCCAGCACCTTCGGGGAGCCCTCCTATAATTCACCCCTCCACTTT	CASTFGEPSYNSPLHF
.	TRBV5-1	once	TRBJ1-4	TGCGCCAGCAGCGGGCAGGGTGCAACTAATGAAAAACTGTTTTTT	CASSGQGATNEKLFF
TRBD1	TRBV28	.	TRBJ1-3	TGTGCCAGCAGCCTACAGGGGGGAAGAAACACCATATATTTT	CASSLQGGRNTIYF
TRBD1	TRBV5-4	.	TRBJ2-7	TGTGCCAGCAGCTTGGTATCAGGGGGCCCTCTCTCCTACGAGCAGTACTTC	CASSLVSGGPLSYEQYF
.	TRBV9	.	TRBJ2-5	TGTGCCAGCAGCGTAGCTACCATTTGGGGGGGCCCCTGGGAGACCCAGTACTTC	CASSVATIWGGPWETQYF
.	TRBV24-1	.	TRBJ1-1	TGTGCCACCAGTGATCGGAACACTGAAGCTTTCTTT	CATSDRNTEAFF
TRBD2	TRBV7-2	.	TRBJ2-7	TGTGCCAGCAGCCCCGGACTAGCGGGGGCCTACGAGCAGTACTTC	CASSPGLAGAYEQYF
TRBD2	TRBV30	.	TRBJ2-7	TGTGCCTGGAGTGGGTTGCGGGGGTACGAGCAGTACTTC	CAWSGLRGYEQYF
.	TRBV19	.	TRBJ1-6	TGTGCCAGTCAAAGGGGGTATAATTCACCCCTCCACTTT	CASQRGYNSPLHF
TRBD2	TRBV10-3	.	TRBJ2-3	TGTGCCATCAGTGACGGGGGGGGCAGGGGAACAGATACGCAGTATTTT	CAISDGGGRGTDTQYF
.	TRBV28	once	TRBJ1-3	TGTGCCACCGAACCGGGGGTTCCTGGAAACACCATATATTTT	CATEPGVPGNTIYF
.	TRBV3-1/TRBV3-2	.	TRBJ2-7	TGTGCCAGCAGCCAAGTAGCGGAGGTATCACGGGGCGAGCAGTACTTC	CASSQVAEVSRGEQYF
.	TRBV28	.	TRBJ1-2	TGTGCCAGCACTAAAGGACTGAACTATGGCTACACCTTC	CASTKGLNYGYTF
.	TRBV7-9	.	TRBJ2-7	TGTGCCAGCAGCTTAGTGGGGGGAGGTTCCTACGAGCAGTACTTC	CASSLVGGGSYEQYF
.	TRBV7-9	once	TRBJ1-2	TGTGCCAGCAGTAACGGGACTCCAGCGGTGGGTAACACCTTC	CASSNGTPAVGNTF
TRBD1	TRBV7-2	.	TRBJ1-1	TGTGCCAGCAGCCCTGGGACAGCCTTTAACACTGAAGCTTTCTTT	CASSPGTAFNTEAFF
.	TRBV4-1	.	TRBJ1-1	TGCGCCAGCAGCCAAGGGGAGTTCATGAACACTGAAGCTTTCTTT	CASSQGEFMNTEAFF
.	TRBV6-5	.	TRBJ2-7	TGTGCCGGAACGGGAAGCTCCTACGAGCAGTACTTC	CAGTGSSYEQYF
.	TRBV5-4	.	TRBJ2-7	TGTGCCAGCAGCTCAAAAACCTACGAGCAGTACTTC	CASSSKTYEQYF
TRBD1	TRBV18	once	TRBJ2-7	TGTGCCAGCTCACCACCCTACCCCGACAGGGGGCTCTACGAGCAGTACTTC	CASSPPYPDRGLYEQYF
.	TRBV19	.	TRBJ2-7	TGTGCCAGTAAGGAAGCGGGCCGCTACGAGCAGTACTTC	CASKEAGRYEQYF
.	TRBV6-1	.	TRBJ2-4	TGTGCCAGCAGTGAACCAGGGCTAGCCAAAAACATTCAGTACTTC	CASSEPGLAKNIQYF
TRBD1	TRBV5-1	.	TRBJ1-2	TGCGCCAGCAGCTTAGCCGGACAGGGAGGAACCTTC	CASSLAGQGGTF
TRBD2	TRBV27	few	TRBJ2-1	TGTGCCAGCAGCGTAGGACTAGCGGAATACAATGAGCAGTTCTTC	CASSVGLAEYNEQFF
TRBD2	TRBV19	.	TRBJ2-2	TGTGCCACGACACCGGGACTAGCGGCGAACACCGGGGAGCTGTTTTTT	CATTPGLAANTGELFF
TRBD2	TRBV5-1	.	TRBJ2-3	TGCGCCAGCAGCTTACAAACGGGGGGGTCTAGCACAGATACGCAGTATTTT	CASSLQTGGSSTDTQYF
TRBD1	TRBV29-1	.	TRBJ1-5	TGCAGCGTTGAAGGACAGGGTATTCAGCCCCAGCATTTT	CSVEGQGIQPQHF
.	TRBV15	.	TRBJ1-5	TGTGCCACCAGCCTATCCGGGACAAAGGGGCAGCCCCAGCATTTT	CATSLSGTKGQPQHF
.	TRBV6-5	.	TRBJ1-2	TGTGCCAGCAGTTACTTCGACAGGCCTGGGGGCTACACCTTC	CASSYFDRPGGYTF
TRBD1	TRBV9	few	TRBJ2-3	TGTGCCAGCAGCATAGGGACAGTTAGTACAGATACGCAGTATTTT	CASSIGTVSTDTQYF
TRBD2	TRBV2	.	TRBJ2-5	TGTGCCAGCAGTGACCTAGCGGGGAGGGAGACCCAGTACTTC	CASSDLAGRETQYF
TRBD1	TRBV6-5	.	TRBJ1-5	TGTGCCAGCAGCCCCACAGGGGGTCGGTATCAGCCCCAGCATTTT	CASSPTGGRYQPQHF
.	TRBV5-4	.	TRBJ2-7	TGTGCCAGCAGCGGGACAAATTACGAGAAGCAGTACTTC	CASSGTNYEKQYF
.	TRBV19	once	TRBJ1-5	TGTGCCAGTAGTATAGTTCAGGGCCCCCAGCATTTT	CASSIVQGPQHF
TRBD1	TRBV7-9	.	TRBJ1-5	TGTGCCAGCAGCCCAAGGACAGGGGTATGGCAGCCCCAGCATTTT	CASSPRTGVWQPQHF
.	TRBV6-5	many	TRBJ1-1	TGTGCCAGCAGTCCCCTTGGACAGAACACTGAAGCTTTCTTT	CASSPLGQNTEAFF
.	TRBV15	.	TRBJ2-3	TGTGCCACCAGCAGAGAAGGAAGGGGTGGGAGCACAGATACGCAGTATTTT	CATSREGRGGSTDTQYF
.	TRBV11-2	.	TRBJ1-3	TGTGCCAGCAGCTTACCGATCGGGAGGCCCATCTCTGGAAACACCATATATTTT	CASSLPIGRPISGNTIYF
TRBD1	TRBV19	.	TRBJ2-1	TGTGCCAGTAGTATGGGGAACAGGGGCTCCTACAATGAGCAGTTCTTC	CASSMGNRGSYNEQFF
TRBD2	TRBV5-4	.	TRBJ2-1	TGTGCCAGCAGCTTGGGGACTAGCGGGAGTTTCTATGAGCAGTTCTTC	CASSLGTSGSFYEQFF
.	TRBV5-4	.	TRBJ1-1	TGTGCCAGCAGCTTGATGGTCGGAGGGGACACTGAAGCTTTCTTT	CASSLMVGGDTEAFF
TRBD1	TRBV19	.	TRBJ1-2	TGTGCCAGTAGTACGAGACCCGGGACAGCCGGCGGGGGCTACACCTTC	CASSTRPGTAGGGYTF